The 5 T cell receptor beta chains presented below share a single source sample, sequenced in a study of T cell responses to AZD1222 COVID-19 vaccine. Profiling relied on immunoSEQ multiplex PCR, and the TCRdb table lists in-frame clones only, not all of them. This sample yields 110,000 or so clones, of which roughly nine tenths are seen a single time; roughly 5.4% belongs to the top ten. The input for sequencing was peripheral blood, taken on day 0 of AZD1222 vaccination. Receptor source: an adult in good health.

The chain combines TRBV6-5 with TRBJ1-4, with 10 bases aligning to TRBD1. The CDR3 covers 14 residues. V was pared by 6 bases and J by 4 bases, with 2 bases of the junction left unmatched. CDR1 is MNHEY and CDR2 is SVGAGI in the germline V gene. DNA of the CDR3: TGTGCCAGCAGCTGGACAGGGGGTAATGAAAAACTGTTTTTT. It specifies CASSWTGGNEKLFF.

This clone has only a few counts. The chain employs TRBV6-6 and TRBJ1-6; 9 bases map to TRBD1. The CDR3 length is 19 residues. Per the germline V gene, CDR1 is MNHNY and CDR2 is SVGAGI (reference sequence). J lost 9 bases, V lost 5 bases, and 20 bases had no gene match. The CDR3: CASSHRSGTGSSWGSPLHF. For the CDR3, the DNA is TGTGCCAGCAGTCATCGGTCCGGGACAGGGTCGTCCTGGGGTTCACCCCTCCACTTT.

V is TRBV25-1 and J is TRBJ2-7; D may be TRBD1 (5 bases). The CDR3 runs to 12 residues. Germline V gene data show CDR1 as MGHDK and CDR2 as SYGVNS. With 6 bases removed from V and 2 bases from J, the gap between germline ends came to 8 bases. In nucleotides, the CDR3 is TGTGCCAGCAGACTGACAGCCTACGAGCAGTACTTC. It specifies CASRLTAYEQYF.

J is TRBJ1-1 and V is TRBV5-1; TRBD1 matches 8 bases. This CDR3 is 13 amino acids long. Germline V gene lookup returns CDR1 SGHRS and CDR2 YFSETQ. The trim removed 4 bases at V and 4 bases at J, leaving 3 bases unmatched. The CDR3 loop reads CASSTTGATEAFF. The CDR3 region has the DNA TGCGCCAGCAGCACGACAGGGGCCACTGAAGCTTTCTTT.

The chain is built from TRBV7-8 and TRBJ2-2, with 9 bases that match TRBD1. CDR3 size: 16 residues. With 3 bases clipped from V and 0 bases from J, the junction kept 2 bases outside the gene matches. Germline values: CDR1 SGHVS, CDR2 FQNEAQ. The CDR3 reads CASSFGTGTNTGELFF. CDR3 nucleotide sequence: TGTGCCAGCAGCTTCGGGACAGGGACGAACACCGGGGAGCTGTTTTTT. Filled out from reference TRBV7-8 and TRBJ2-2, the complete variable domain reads GAGVSQSPRYKVAKRGQDVALRCDPISGHVSLFWYQQALGQGPEFLTYFQNEAQLDKSGLPSDRFFAERPEGSVSTLKIQRTQQEDSAVYLCASSFGTGTNTGELFFGEGSRLTVL.